This T cell receptor beta chain was obtained from a study of regulatory T cells in long-lasting Graves disease. On the study more broadly: New Graves' disease cases had less than 3 months of antithyroid drugs. General study points: Persistent Graves' disease cases displayed lower TCR diversity than newly diagnosed ones. Exclusively peripheral blood, rather than thyroid tissue, was studied.

The V gene lost 2 bases and the J gene lost 2 bases, with 19 bases spanning the gap. The CDR3 is 18 amino acids. CDR1 and CDR2 (germline): SGHNT, YENEEA. The time point is: newly diagnosed GD, antithyroid drugs for less than 3 months. From RNA extracted from PBMCs, the TCR library was made. Arm-PCR with iRepertoire HTBI primers amplified the CDR3 regions for these TCR beta libraries. In the authors' methods: Across samples, 60 to 75 TRBV and about 15 TRBJ segments were found. TCRdb re-analysed the multiplex PCR reads in MiXCR, keeping a single row per CDR3 protein. It is TCRdb's table, rather than the study itself, that gives the V and J calls and clone size. The table has some 250,000 distinct CDR3 sequences, 15% to 20% seen once. Remarks on this clonotype: The antigen is not known.

This clonotype was sampled from a female donor with Graves disease. V is TRBV11-3 and J is TRBJ2-1; D possibly uses TRBD1 or TRBD2 (7 bases each). The sequencing used peripheral blood mononuclear cells (PBMCs), collected at new diagnosis, from a patient treated with antithyroid drugs. In DNA form, the CDR3 reads TGTGCCAGCAGCTTAACCCGGGACAGTGGGACTACCTACAATGAGCAGTTCTTC. Its translation is CASSLTRDSGTTYNEQFF.